This T cell receptor beta chain was observed in a study of T cells in Graves' hyperthyroidism and ophthalmopathy. It was RNA transcripts that yielded the amplified TCR beta CDR3 regions. TCR CDR3 regions were first amplified by RT-PCR with HTBI primers. TCRdb reprocessed the multiplex PCR reads with MiXCR, giving one entry per CDR3 protein. In the table there are roughly 380,000 distinct CDR3 sequences, about 15% of which are singletons. CDR1 SGHVS and CDR2 FNYEAQ come from the germline V gene. There are 14 residues in the CDR3. V lost 0 bases, J lost 3 bases, and 9 bases lay in between. The chain combines TRBV7-6 with TRBJ2-7; D uncertain. Sequencing input: blood. This TCR was recovered from a woman aged 55-69 years with Graves' hyperthyroidism. The CDR3 loop is CASSLAVVGYEQYF. The CDR3 DNA reads as TGTGCCAGCAGCTTAGCGGTCGTGGGCTACGAGCAGTACTTC. Combining the CDR3 with reference TRBV7-6 and TRBJ2-7 gives the whole variable domain GAGVSQSPRYKVTKRGQDVALRCDPISGHVSLYWYRQALGQGPEFLTYFNYEAQQDKSGLPNDRFSAERPEGSISTLTIQRTEQRDSAMYRCASSLAVVGYEQYFGPGTRLTVT.